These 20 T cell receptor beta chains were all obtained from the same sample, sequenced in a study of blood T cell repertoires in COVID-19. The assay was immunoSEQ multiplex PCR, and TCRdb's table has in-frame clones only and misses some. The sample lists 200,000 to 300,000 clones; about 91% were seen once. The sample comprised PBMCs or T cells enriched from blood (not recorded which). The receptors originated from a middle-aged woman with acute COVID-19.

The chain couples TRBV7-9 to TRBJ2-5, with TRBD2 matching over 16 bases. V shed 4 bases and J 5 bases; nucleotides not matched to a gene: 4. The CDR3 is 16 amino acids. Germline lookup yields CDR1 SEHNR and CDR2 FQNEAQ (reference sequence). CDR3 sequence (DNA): TGTGCCAGCAGCTACGGGACTAGCGGGAGGGCCGAGACCCAGTACTTC. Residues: CASSYGTSGRAETQYF.

CDR3 sequence (DNA): TGTGCCAGCAGCTTGGCAGGGACACCCTACGAGCAGTACTTC. Amino acid sequence: CASSLAGTPYEQYF. The chain combines TRBV5-6 with TRBJ2-7; D is possibly TRBD1 (6 bases). The germline CDR1 and CDR2 sequences are SGHDT and YYEEEE. This CDR3 comprises 14 residues. V lost 0 bases, J lost 2 bases, and 9 bases lay in between.

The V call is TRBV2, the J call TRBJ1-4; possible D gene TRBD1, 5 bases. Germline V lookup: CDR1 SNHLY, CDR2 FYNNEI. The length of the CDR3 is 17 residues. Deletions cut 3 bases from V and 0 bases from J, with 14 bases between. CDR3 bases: TGTGCCAGCAGTGACTTAGACAGCGATACAACTAATGAAAAACTGTTTTTT. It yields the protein CASSDLDSDTTNEKLFF.

The CDR3 is CAWSPQGFGNQPQHF. In DNA form, the CDR3 reads TGTGCCTGGAGCCCACAGGGTTTCGGCAATCAGCCCCAGCATTTT. The chain uses TRBV30 and TRBJ1-5; tentatively, D is TRBD1 (6 bases). Germline V gene data show CDR1 as GTSNPN and CDR2 as SVGIG (reference sequence). The CDR3 spans 15 residues. Trimming shortened V by 3 bases and J by 2 bases, and 14 bases separated the two germline ends.

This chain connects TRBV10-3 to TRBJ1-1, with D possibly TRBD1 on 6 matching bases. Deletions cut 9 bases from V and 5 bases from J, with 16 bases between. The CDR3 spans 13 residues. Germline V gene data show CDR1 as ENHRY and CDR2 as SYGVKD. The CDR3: CAIAGGRETEAFF. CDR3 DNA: TGTGCCATAGCCGGGGGGCGGGAAACTGAAGCTTTCTTT.

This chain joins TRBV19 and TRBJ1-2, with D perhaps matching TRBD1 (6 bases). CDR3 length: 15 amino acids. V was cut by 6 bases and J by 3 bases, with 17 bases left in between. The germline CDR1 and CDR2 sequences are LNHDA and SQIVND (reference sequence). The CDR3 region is CASRQKGGLHYGYTF. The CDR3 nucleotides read TGTGCCAGTAGACAGAAGGGGGGGCTGCACTATGGCTACACCTTC.

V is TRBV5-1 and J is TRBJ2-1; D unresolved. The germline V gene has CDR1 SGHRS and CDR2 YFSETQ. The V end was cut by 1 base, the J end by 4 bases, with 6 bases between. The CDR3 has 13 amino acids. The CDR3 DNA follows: TGCGCCAGCAGCTTGTTAGATTACAATGAGCAGTTCTTC. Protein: CASSLLDYNEQFF.

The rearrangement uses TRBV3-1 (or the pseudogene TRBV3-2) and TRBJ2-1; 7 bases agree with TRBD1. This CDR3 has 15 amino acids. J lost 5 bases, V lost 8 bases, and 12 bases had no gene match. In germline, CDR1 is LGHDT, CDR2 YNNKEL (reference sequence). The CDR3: CASYGPGTANNEQFF. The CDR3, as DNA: TGTGCCAGCTACGGACCCGGGACAGCAAACAATGAGCAGTTCTTC.

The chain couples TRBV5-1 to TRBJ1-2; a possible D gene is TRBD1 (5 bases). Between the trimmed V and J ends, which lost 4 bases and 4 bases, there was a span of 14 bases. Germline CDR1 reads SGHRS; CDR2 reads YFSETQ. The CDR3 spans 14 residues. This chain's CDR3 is CASSPQGVLYGYTF. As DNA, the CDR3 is TGCGCCAGCAGCCCCCAAGGGGTGCTCTATGGCTACACCTTC.

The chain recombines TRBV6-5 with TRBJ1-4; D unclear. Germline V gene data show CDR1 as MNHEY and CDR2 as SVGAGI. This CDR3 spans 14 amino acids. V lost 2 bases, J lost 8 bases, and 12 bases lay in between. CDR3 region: CASSYIGLGEKLFF. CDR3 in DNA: TGTGCCAGCAGTTACATAGGACTAGGGGAAAAACTGTTTTTT.

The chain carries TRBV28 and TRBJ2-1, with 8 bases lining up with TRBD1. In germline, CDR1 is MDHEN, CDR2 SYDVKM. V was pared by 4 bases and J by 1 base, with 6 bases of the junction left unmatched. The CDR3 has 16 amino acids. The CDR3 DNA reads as TGTGCCAGCAGTTCCCCAGGACAGGGTTCCTACAATGAGCAGTTCTTC. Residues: CASSSPGQGSYNEQFF.

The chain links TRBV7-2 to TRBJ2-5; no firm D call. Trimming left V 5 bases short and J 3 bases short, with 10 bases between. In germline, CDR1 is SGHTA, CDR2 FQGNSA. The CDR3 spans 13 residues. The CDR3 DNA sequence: TGTGCCAGCAGCCGCGACAATAAAGAGACCCAGTACTTC. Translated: CASSRDNKETQYF. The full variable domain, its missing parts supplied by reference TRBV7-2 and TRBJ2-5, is GAGVSQSPSNKVTEKGKDVELRCDPISGHTALYWYRQSLGQGLEFLIYFQGNSAPDKSGLPSDRFSAERTGGSVSTLTIQRTQQEDSAVYLCASSRDNKETQYFGPGTRLLVL.

The CDR3 bases are TGTGCCAGCAGCCCGACGTCCAGCGGGGGGGCCGTCACCGGGGAGCTGTTTTTT. This encodes CASSPTSSGGAVTGELFF. The chain recombines TRBV9 with TRBJ2-2, with 10 bases lining up with TRBD2. Germline CDR1 reads SGDLS; CDR2 reads YYNGEE. CDR3 length: 18 amino acids. Trimming took 4 bases from V and 4 from J; bases not matched to a gene: 13.

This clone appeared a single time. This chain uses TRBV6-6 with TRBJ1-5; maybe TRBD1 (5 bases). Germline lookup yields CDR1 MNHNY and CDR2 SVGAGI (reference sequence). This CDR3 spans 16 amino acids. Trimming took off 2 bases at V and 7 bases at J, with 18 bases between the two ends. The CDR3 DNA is TGTGCCAGCAGTTACGGGGGGGAGGGGATGAGGCAGCCCCAGCATTTT. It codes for CASSYGGEGMRQPQHF.

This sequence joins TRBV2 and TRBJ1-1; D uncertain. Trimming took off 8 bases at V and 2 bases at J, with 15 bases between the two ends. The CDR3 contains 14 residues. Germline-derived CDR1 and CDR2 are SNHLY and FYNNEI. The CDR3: CASQKNTDNTEAFF. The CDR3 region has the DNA TGTGCCAGCCAGAAAAACACAGATAACACTGAAGCTTTCTTT.

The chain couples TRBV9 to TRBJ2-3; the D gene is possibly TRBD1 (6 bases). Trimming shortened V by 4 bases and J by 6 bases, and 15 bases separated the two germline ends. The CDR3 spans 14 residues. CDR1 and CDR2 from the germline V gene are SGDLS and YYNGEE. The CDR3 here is CASSFQMGADTQYF. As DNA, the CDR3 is TGTGCCAGCAGCTTTCAGATGGGGGCGGATACGCAGTATTTT.

The CDR3 is CASSFLTSGASRDTQYF. The CDR3 coding sequence is TGTGCCAGCAGTTTCCTGACTAGCGGGGCGTCAAGGGATACGCAGTATTTT. The rearrangement joins TRBV27 to TRBJ2-3, with 11 bases fitting TRBD2. The length of the CDR3 is 17 residues. The germline V gene has CDR1 MNHEY and CDR2 SMNVEV (reference sequence). V was pared by 3 bases and J by 6 bases, with 11 bases of the junction left unmatched.

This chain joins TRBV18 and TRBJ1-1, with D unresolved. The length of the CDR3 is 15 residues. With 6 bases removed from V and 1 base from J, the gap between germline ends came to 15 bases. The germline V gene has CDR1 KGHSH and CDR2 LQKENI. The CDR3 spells CASSREAAPNTEAFF. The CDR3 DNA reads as TGTGCCAGCTCCCGGGAGGCAGCCCCGAACACTGAAGCTTTCTTT.

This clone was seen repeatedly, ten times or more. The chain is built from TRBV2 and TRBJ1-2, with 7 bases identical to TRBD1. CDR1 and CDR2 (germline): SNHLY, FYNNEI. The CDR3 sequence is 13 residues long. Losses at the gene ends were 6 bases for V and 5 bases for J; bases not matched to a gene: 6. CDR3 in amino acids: CASRTDREYGYTF. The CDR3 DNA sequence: TGTGCCAGCAGAACCGACAGGGAGTATGGCTACACCTTC.

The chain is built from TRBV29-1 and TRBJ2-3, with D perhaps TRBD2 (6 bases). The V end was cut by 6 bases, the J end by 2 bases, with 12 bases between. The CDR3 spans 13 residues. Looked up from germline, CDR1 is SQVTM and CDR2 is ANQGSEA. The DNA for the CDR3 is TGCAGCGTCAACGGGAGAAACACAGATACGCAGTATTTT. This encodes CSVNGRNTDTQYF.